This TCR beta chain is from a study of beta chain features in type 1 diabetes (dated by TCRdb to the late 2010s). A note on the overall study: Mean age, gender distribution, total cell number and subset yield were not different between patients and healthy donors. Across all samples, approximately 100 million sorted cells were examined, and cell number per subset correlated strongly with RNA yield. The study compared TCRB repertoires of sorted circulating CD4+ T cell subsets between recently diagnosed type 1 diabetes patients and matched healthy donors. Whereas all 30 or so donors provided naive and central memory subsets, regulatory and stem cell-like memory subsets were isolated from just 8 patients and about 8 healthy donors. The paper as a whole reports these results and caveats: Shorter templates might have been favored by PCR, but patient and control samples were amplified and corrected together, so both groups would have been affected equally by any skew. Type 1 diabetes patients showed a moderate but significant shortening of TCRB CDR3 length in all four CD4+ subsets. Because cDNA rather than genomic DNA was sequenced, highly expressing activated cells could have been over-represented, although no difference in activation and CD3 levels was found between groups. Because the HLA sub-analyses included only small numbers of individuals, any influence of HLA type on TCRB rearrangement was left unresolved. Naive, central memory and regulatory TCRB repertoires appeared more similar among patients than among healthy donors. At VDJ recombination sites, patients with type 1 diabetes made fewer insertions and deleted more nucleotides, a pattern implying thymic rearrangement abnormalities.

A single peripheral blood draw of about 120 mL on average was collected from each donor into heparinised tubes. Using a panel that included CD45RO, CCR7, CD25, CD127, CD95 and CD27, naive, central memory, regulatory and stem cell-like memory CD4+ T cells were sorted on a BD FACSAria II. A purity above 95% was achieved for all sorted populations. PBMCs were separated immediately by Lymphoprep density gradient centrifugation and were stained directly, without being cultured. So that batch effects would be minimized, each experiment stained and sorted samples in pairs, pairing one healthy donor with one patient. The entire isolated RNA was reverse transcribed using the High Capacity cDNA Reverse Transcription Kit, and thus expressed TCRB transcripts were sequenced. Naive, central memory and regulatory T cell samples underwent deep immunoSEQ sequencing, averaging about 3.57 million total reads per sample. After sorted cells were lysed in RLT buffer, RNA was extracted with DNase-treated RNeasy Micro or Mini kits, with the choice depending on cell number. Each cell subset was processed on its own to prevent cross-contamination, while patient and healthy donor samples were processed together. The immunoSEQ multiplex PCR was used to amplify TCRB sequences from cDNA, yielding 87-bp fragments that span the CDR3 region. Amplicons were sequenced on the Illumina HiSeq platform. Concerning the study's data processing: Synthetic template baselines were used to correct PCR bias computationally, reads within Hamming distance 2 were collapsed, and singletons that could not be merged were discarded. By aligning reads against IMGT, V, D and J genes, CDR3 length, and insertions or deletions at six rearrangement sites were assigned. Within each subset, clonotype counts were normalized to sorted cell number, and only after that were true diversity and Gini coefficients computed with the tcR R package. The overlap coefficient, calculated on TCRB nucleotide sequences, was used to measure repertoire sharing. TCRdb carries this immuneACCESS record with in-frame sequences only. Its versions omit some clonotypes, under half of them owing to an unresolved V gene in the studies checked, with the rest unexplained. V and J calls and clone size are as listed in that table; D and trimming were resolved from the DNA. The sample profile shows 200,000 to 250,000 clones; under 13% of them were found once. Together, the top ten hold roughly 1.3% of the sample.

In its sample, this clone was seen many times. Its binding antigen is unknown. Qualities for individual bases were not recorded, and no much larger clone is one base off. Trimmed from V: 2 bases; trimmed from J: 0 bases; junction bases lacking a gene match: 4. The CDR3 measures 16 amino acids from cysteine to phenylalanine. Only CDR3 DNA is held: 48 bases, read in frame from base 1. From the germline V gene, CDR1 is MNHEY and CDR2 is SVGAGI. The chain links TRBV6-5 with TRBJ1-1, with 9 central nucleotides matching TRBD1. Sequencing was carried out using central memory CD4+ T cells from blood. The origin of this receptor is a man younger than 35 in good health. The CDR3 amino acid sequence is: CASSYGTGNMNTEAFF. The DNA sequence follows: TGTGCCAGCAGTTACGGGACAGGGAACATGAACACTGAAGCTTTCTTT.